This T cell receptor beta chain was identified during a study of blood T cells in healthy people across ages. This clonotype came up many times. Donor samples were obtained from healthy Caucasian individuals from Russia, aged 6 to 90. Alongside a J-beta primer mix, a sample-barcoded 5' primer served in a second PCR lasting about 6 to 11 cycles. Each CDR3 protein is one row after TCRdb ran MiXCR on the 5' RACE reads. The table includes 600,000 or so distinct CDR3 sequences, about 30% detected once. The CDR3 consists of 14 residues. From germline, CDR1 is SEHNR and CDR2 FQNEAQ (reference sequence). V was clipped by 4 bases and J by 9 bases, with 16 bases between them.

The V gene is TRBV7-9, the J gene TRBJ2-1, with a weak D call TRBD2 (5 bases). This TCR came from a woman of 80 years or more in good health. Sequenced input: blood. CDR3 coding DNA: TGTGCCAGCAGCTCCCCCCTACTAGTGGTTGAGCAGTTCTTC. Its translation: CASSSPLLVVEQFF.